This T cell receptor beta chain is from a study of post-analysis software for immune sequencing data. The wider study: Both relapsing-remitting and secondary progressive multiple sclerosis featured among the disease courses, as did progressive-relapsing multiple sclerosis.

Libraries were made from TCR beta cDNA, and they carried unique molecular identifiers. MiXCR, run by TCRdb on the PCR reads, gives a single entry per CDR3 protein. In the table there are about half a million distinct CDR3 sequences, roughly 45% of which are singletons. General study points: Versus controls, multiple sclerosis patients showed significantly lower diversity (normalized Chao1). Included in a set of roughly five TRBV segments more frequent in patients than controls were TRBV5-6, TRBV5-1 and TRBV20-1. F measure showed strong co-clustering of same-batch samples.

The length of the CDR3 is 13 residues. Deletions cut 0 bases from V and 6 bases from J, with 9 bases between. In germline, CDR1 is LNHNV, CDR2 YYDKDF (reference sequence). As for this clonotype: Antigen unknown.

The genes are TRBV15 and TRBJ2-7; D gene uncertain. This clonotype was sampled from a girl under 18 with multiple sclerosis. Sequenced: blood. This CDR3 reads CATSRDKVSEQYF. CDR3 nucleotide sequence: TGTGCCACCAGCAGAGATAAGGTATCCGAGCAGTACTTC.